This passage covers 30 T cell receptor beta chains from one sample sequenced in a study of blood T cell repertoires in COVID-19. Assay: immunoSEQ multiplex PCR; the TCRdb copy retains only in-frame clones and omits some. The data show over 100,000 clones, 85% seen once. Source material: peripheral blood. All receptors derive from a man aged 80 or over with acute or convalescent COVID-19.

The CDR3 reads CASSWTGVNTEAFF. In nucleotides, the CDR3 is TGTGCCAGCAGCTGGACAGGGGTGAACACTGAAGCTTTCTTT. The chain links TRBV6-5 to TRBJ1-1; 9 nucleotides agree with TRBD1. This CDR3 contains 14 residues. Germline lookup yields CDR1 MNHEY and CDR2 SVGAGI. Trimming took 6 bases from V and 0 from J; bases not matched to a gene: 2.

V gene TRBV29-1 combines with J gene TRBJ2-7; 8 bases align to TRBD2. The V segment lost 5 bases and the J segment 5 bases; nucleotides outside the gene matches: 11. The germline V gene encodes CDR1 SQVTM and CDR2 ANQGSEA. The length of the CDR3 is 14 residues. CDR3 nucleotides: TGCAGCGTTCGGGGGGGGACGGACGCCCACGAGCAGTACTTC. This gives the protein CSVRGGTDAHEQYF.

The rearrangement uses TRBV19 and TRBJ2-5, with TRBD2 matching 10 bases. Germline CDR1 LNHDA, CDR2 SQIVND (reference sequence). V was pared by 3 bases and J by 2 bases, with 9 bases of the junction left unmatched. The CDR3 contains 17 residues. CDR3 residues: CASSIRWSGGGQETQYF. In DNA form, the CDR3 reads TGTGCCAGTAGTATCCGGTGGAGCGGGGGGGGGCAAGAGACCCAGTACTTC.

In its sample, this clone was seen a few times. The chain uses TRBV9 and TRBJ2-2; 9 nucleotides line up with TRBD1. Germline V CDR1 and CDR2: SGDLS, YYNGEE. V shed 4 bases and J 0 bases; nucleotides not matched to a gene: 7. The CDR3 sequence is 17 residues long. The chain's CDR3 is CASSLMTGGSNTGELFF. The DNA of the CDR3 is TGTGCCAGCAGCCTAATGACAGGGGGATCGAACACCGGGGAGCTGTTTTTT.

The chain links TRBV5-1 to TRBJ2-2; D unresolved. Germline V CDR1 and CDR2: SGHRS, YFSETQ. Trimming shortened V by 0 bases and J by 1 base, and 7 bases separated the two germline ends. The CDR3 sequence is 15 residues long. The DNA of the CDR3 is TGCGCCAGCAGCTTGGCCGGCGGGAACACCGGGGAGCTGTTTTTT. This encodes CASSLAGGNTGELFF.

The chain recombines TRBV6-5 with TRBJ1-2; 7 nucleotides line up with TRBD1. Losses at the gene ends were 8 bases for V and 3 bases for J; bases not matched to a gene: 9. The CDR3 covers 14 residues. Germline V gene data show CDR1 as MNHEY and CDR2 as SVGAGI. In DNA form, the CDR3 reads TGTGCCAGCGATTCGGGACAGCCCCACTATGGCTACACCTTC. Translated: CASDSGQPHYGYTF.

The chain employs TRBV11-2 and TRBJ2-5, with 8 bases fitting TRBD1. V shed 3 bases, J shed 1 base, and the junction held 7 bases outside the gene matches. The CDR3 runs 16 residues. Germline V lookup: CDR1 SGHAT, CDR2 FQNNGV. The CDR3 nucleotides are TGTGCCAGCAGCTTGGGGGGACAGGACTTCCAAGAGACCCAGTACTTC. The encoded protein is CASSLGGQDFQETQYF.

This chain joins TRBV9 and TRBJ1-2; TRBD1 agrees at 7 bases. J gave up 2 bases and V 4 bases, and 14 bases lay outside the gene matches. The CDR3 has 17 residues. The germline gives CDR1 SGDLS, CDR2 YYNGEE. CDR3 region: CASSPRRMGGQNYGYTF. DNA for the CDR3: TGTGCCAGCAGCCCTCGCCGGATGGGGGGACAGAACTATGGCTACACCTTC. The full variable domain, with the rest looked up from reference TRBV9 and TRBJ1-2, is DSGVTQTPKHLITATGQRVTLRCSPRSGDLSVYWYQQSLDQGLQFLIQYYNGEERAKGNILERFSAQQFPDLHSELNLSSLELGDSALYFCASSPRRMGGQNYGYTFGSGTRLTVV.

CDR3 nucleotide sequence: TGTGCCAGCAGTGAGGGTAGCGGGGGCCCCGGGGAGACCCAGTACTTC. Its translation: CASSEGSGGPGETQYF. The genes are TRBV2 and TRBJ2-5; 9 nucleotides agree with TRBD2. V shed 3 bases and J 5 bases; nucleotides not matched to a gene: 10. The V gene's germline CDR1 is SNHLY and CDR2 FYNNEI. This CDR3 is 16 amino acids long.

In nucleotides, the CDR3 is TGCGCCAGCAGCAGGCTAGCGGGGGGCCGTGACGAGCAGTACTTC. Its protein product is CASSRLAGGRDEQYF. The J gene is TRBJ2-7, the V gene TRBV10-1; 11 bases are shared with TRBD2. The CDR3 has 15 amino acids. Per germline, CDR1 WNHNN and CDR2 SYGVQD (reference sequence). The ends lost 6 bases at V and 5 bases at J; junction bases unmatched: 9.

This sequence joins TRBV11-2 and TRBJ2-1, with a possible D match to TRBD2 (6 bases). The CDR3 is 15 residues long. Germline CDR1 is SGHAT and CDR2 is FQNNGV. V gave up 8 bases and J gave up 9 bases, with 23 bases separating them. Here the CDR3 reads CASLGRGIAGGEQFF. The DNA of the CDR3 is TGTGCCAGCCTCGGACGGGGGATTGCCGGGGGTGAGCAGTTCTTC.

The chain is built from TRBV28 and TRBJ1-1; 7 nucleotides match TRBD1. The CDR3 loop spans 17 amino acids. Trimming at V came to 4 bases and at J to 0 bases, leaving 11 bases not matched to a gene. CDR1 is MDHEN and CDR2 is SYDVKM in the germline V gene. CDR3 bases: TGTGCCAGCAGTTCCCGCTTAACAGGGGCCGTGAACACTGAAGCTTTCTTT. Translating it yields CASSSRLTGAVNTEAFF.

This clone was recorded only once. This chain uses TRBV11-2 with TRBJ1-1; D perhaps matches TRBD1 (6 bases). Looked up from germline, CDR1 is SGHAT and CDR2 is FQNNGV. The CDR3 is 17 residues long. Trimming removed 8 bases from V and 3 bases from J, with 25 bases in between. This chain's CDR3 is CASLGWTERRSYTEAFF. CDR3 nucleotide sequence: TGTGCCAGCCTGGGGTGGACAGAACGAAGAAGCTACACTGAAGCTTTCTTT.

The rearrangement uses TRBV5-5 and TRBJ1-1; D is possibly TRBD1 (6 bases). CDR3 length: 15 amino acids. The V and J ends lost 2 bases and 4 bases respectively, with 15 bases between them. The V gene's germline CDR1 is SGHKS and CDR2 YYEKEE (reference sequence). CDR3 in DNA: TGTGCCAGCAGCTTTCTCGTGCAGGGGAGCACTGAAGCTTTCTTT. It is translated as CASSFLVQGSTEAFF.

The genes are TRBV5-4 and TRBJ1-1; 7 positions agree with TRBD1. J was trimmed by 2 bases and V by 4 bases; bases with no gene match: 2. Germline loops: CDR1 SGHNT, CDR2 YYREEE (reference sequence). There are 13 residues in the CDR3. In nucleotides, the CDR3 is TGTGCCAGCAGCCGGGACAGAAACACTGAAGCTTTCTTT. Translated, it gives CASSRDRNTEAFF.

The chain links TRBV28 to TRBJ1-1; 9 nucleotides agree with TRBD1. The CDR3 sequence is 16 residues long. V was clipped by 4 bases and J by 7 bases; unmatched bases: 13. Germline CDR1 is MDHEN and CDR2 is SYDVKM. The CDR3 nucleotides read TGTGCCAGCAGTTCTCCGGGACAGGGAGGGTTTAGTGAAGCTTTCTTT. It codes for CASSSPGQGGFSEAFF.

The V call is TRBV10-3, the J call TRBJ1-4; TRBD1 matches at 7 bases. The V gene's germline CDR1 is ENHRY and CDR2 SYGVKD. Unmatched junction bases numbered 1, after V lost 2 bases and J lost 1 base. CDR3 length: 15 amino acids. The CDR3 is CAISERQGTNEKLFF. CDR3 DNA: TGTGCCATCAGTGAGAGACAGGGAACTAATGAAAAACTGTTTTTT.

The gene calls are TRBV19 and TRBJ2-7, with TRBD1 matching 9 bases. CDR1 is LNHDA and CDR2 is SQIVND in the germline V gene (reference sequence). The length of the CDR3 is 13 residues. The J segment lost 7 bases and the V segment lost 5 bases, leaving 6 bases of the junction unmatched. The CDR3 DNA sequence: TGTGCCAGTAGTTCGACAGGGGGTAGGGAGCAGTACTTC. This translates into CASSSTGGREQYF.

The chain carries TRBV19 and TRBJ2-1; 10 bases match TRBD2. The CDR3 is 16 amino acids. Germline V lookup: CDR1 LNHDA, CDR2 SQIVND (reference sequence). The trim removed 2 bases at V and 6 bases at J, leaving 7 bases unmatched. CDR3 protein: CASSIRASGSGNEQFF. The CDR3 DNA sequence: TGTGCCAGTAGTATAAGGGCTAGCGGGAGTGGCAATGAGCAGTTCTTC.

Ten or more counts support this clone. This chain joins TRBV18 and TRBJ2-5; TRBD2 matches 11 bases. CDR1 is KGHSH, CDR2 LQKENI, per germline. With V trimmed by 1 base and J by 0 bases, 7 bases remained unmatched. There are 18 residues in the CDR3. The CDR3: CASSPRLAGGSYQETQYF. CDR3 nucleotides: TGTGCCAGCTCACCACGCCTAGCGGGGGGCTCGTACCAAGAGACCCAGTACTTC. Based on the CDR3 plus reference TRBV18 and TRBJ2-5, the full variable domain is NAGVMQNPRHLVRRRGQEARLRCSPMKGHSHVYWYRQLPEEGLKFMVYLQKENIIDESGMPKERFSAEFPKEGPSILRIQQVVRGDSAAYFCASSPRLAGGSYQETQYFGPGTRLLVL.

The chain is built from TRBV18 and TRBJ1-3; D is unclear. The V gene's germline CDR1 is KGHSH and CDR2 LQKENI. V was clipped by 0 bases and J by 0 bases, with 6 bases between them. The CDR3 runs to 15 residues. The CDR3 nucleotides are TGTGCCAGCTCACCACCGGGCCTCTCTGGAAACACCATATATTTT. It yields the protein CASSPPGLSGNTIYF. The variable domain in full, with the rest retrieved from reference TRBV18 and TRBJ1-3, is NAGVMQNPRHLVRRRGQEARLRCSPMKGHSHVYWYRQLPEEGLKFMVYLQKENIIDESGMPKERFSAEFPKEGPSILRIQQVVRGDSAAYFCASSPPGLSGNTIYFGEGSWLTVV.

The V and J genes are TRBV19 and TRBJ1-5; TRBD1 is a possible D gene (5 bases). This CDR3 contains 14 residues. Trimming removed 0 bases from V and 11 bases from J, with 14 bases in between. CDR1 and CDR2 (germline): LNHDA, SQIVND (reference sequence). This chain's CDR3 is CASSIDAGSQAQHF. The CDR3 nucleotides read TGTGCCAGTAGTATAGATGCAGGTTCACAGGCCCAGCATTTT.

The genes are TRBV10-2 and TRBJ2-2, with a possible D match to TRBD2 (7 bases). V was shortened by 8 bases and J by 0 bases, with 16 bases between the two germline ends. Germline values: CDR1 WSHSY, CDR2 SAAADI. The CDR3 runs 16 residues. The CDR3 here is CASLGGGRTNTGELFF. The CDR3 DNA reads as TGCGCCAGCCTGGGCGGGGGCAGAACGAACACCGGGGAGCTGTTTTTT.

This clone occurred a few times. The CDR3 loop reads CASSGRGIYGYTF. DNA of the CDR3: TGTGCCAGCAGCGGACGGGGAATCTATGGCTACACCTTC. This chain links TRBV11-2 with TRBJ1-2, with D hard to call. Germline V lookup: CDR1 SGHAT, CDR2 FQNNGV. There are 13 residues in the CDR3. Deletions cut 5 bases from V and 4 bases from J, with 11 bases between.

The V and J genes are TRBV14 and TRBJ2-7, with unresolved D. Germline assignment: CDR1 SGHDN and CDR2 FVKESK. The CDR3 totals 11 residues. V was trimmed by 2 bases and J by 8 bases, leaving 7 bases between them. CDR3 coding DNA: TGTGCCAGCAGCCAAATGTTTAAGCAGTACTTC. This sequence encodes CASSQMFKQYF.

This sequence joins TRBV2 and TRBJ1-2; 7 nucleotides line up with TRBD1. The V segment lost 10 bases and the J segment 2 bases; nucleotides outside the gene matches: 4. Germline V gene data show CDR1 as SNHLY and CDR2 as FYNNEI. This CDR3 contains 12 residues. The CDR3 DNA reads as TGTGCCAAGCGGACAGGAAACTATGGCTACACCTTC. Its translation is CAKRTGNYGYTF.

This chain joins TRBV27 and TRBJ1-3; TRBD1 matches 7 bases. There are 18 residues in the CDR3. The germline CDR1 and CDR2 sequences are MNHEY and SMNVEV (reference sequence). The V and J ends lost 5 bases and 0 bases, in that order; junction bases with no gene match: 13. The CDR3 coding sequence is TGTGCCAGCAGTGCCTACAGGGGCGGAATGTTCTCTGGAAACACCATATATTTT. This sequence encodes CASSAYRGGMFSGNTIYF.

This rearrangement joins TRBV15 to TRBJ2-3; D gene uncertain. In germline, CDR1 is LNHNV, CDR2 YYDKDF (reference sequence). The CDR3 runs to 16 residues. Trimming removed 1 base at V and 4 bases at J, with 15 bases between. The CDR3 is CATSRGVNLGADTQYF. The DNA for the CDR3 is TGTGCCACCAGCAGAGGGGTCAACCTCGGAGCAGATACGCAGTATTTT.

The V and J genes are TRBV14 and TRBJ1-1; D remains unclear. The CDR3 spans 17 residues. CDR1 and CDR2 (germline): SGHDN, FVKESK. V lost 4 bases to trimming and J lost 1 base, with 19 bases between them. This chain's CDR3 is CASSPFGSLAENTEAFF. CDR3 coding DNA: TGTGCCAGCAGCCCGTTTGGCTCTTTGGCGGAGAACACTGAAGCTTTCTTT. The whole variable domain, remainder taken from reference TRBV14 and TRBJ1-1, is EAGVTQFPSHSVIEKGQTVTLRCDPISGHDNLYWYRRVMGKEIKFLLHFVKESKQDESGMPNNRFLAERTGGTYSTLKVQPAELEDSGVYFCASSPFGSLAENTEAFFGQGTRLTVV.

The chain employs TRBV19 and TRBJ1-5, with TRBD1 identical over 8 bases. This CDR3 has 15 amino acids. Trimming at V came to 6 bases and at J to 2 bases, leaving 6 bases not matched to a gene. Germline CDR1 reads LNHDA; CDR2 reads SQIVND (reference sequence). This CDR3 reads CASRSRGQGNQPQHF. As DNA, the CDR3 is TGTGCCAGTAGGTCGCGGGGACAGGGCAATCAGCCCCAGCATTTT.